Listed below are T cell receptor beta chains from one sample, sequenced in a study of blood T cell repertoires in COVID-19. Libraries were prepared by immunoSEQ multiplex PCR; TCRdb keeps only in-frame clonotypes and omits some of them. Of 80,000 to 95,000 clones in the sample, roughly 88% were seen once. Sequenced sample: peripheral blood. These receptors all stem from an older man with acute or convalescent COVID-19. The CDR3 runs from the conserved cysteine through the conserved F or W. The order of the fields is J gene, V gene, clone size, D gene, CDR3 protein, CDR3 DNA. A D gene is named only where the DNA matches it firmly. A clone size is listed for some rows: how often the clone was seen (once, few, many), or a class if it is expanded.

j_call: TRBJ1-2
v_call: TRBV7-9
clone_size: .
d_call: .
cdr3_aa: CASSFESTSGGYTF
cdr3_nt: TGTGCCAGCAGCTTCGAGAGCACATCGGGTGGCTACACCTTC

j_call: TRBJ2-7
v_call: TRBV6-5
clone_size: .
d_call: TRBD2
cdr3_aa: CASSGRVNYEQYF
cdr3_nt: TGTGCCAGCAGCGGGAGGGTAAACTACGAGCAGTACTTC

j_call: TRBJ1-5
v_call: TRBV2
clone_size: once
d_call: TRBD1
cdr3_aa: CASSKTGTGTNQPQHF
cdr3_nt: TGTGCCAGCAGCAAAACCGGGACAGGGACCAATCAGCCCCAGCATTTT

j_call: TRBJ1-6
v_call: TRBV25-1
clone_size: .
d_call: TRBD1
cdr3_aa: CASSVWDSLNNSPLHF
cdr3_nt: TGTGCCAGCAGTGTATGGGACAGTCTAAATAATTCACCCCTCCACTTT

j_call: TRBJ2-1
v_call: TRBV24-1
clone_size: .
d_call: TRBD2
cdr3_aa: CATSDFVAGGRNEQFF
cdr3_nt: TGTGCCACCAGTGACTTTGTAGCGGGGGGGCGAAATGAGCAGTTCTTC

j_call: TRBJ2-1
v_call: TRBV10-3
clone_size: .
d_call: TRBD2
cdr3_aa: CAISGGGTSGGYEQFF
cdr3_nt: TGTGCCATCAGTGGGGGAGGGACTAGCGGGGGATATGAGCAGTTCTTC

j_call: TRBJ2-3
v_call: TRBV11-2
clone_size: .
d_call: TRBD2
cdr3_aa: CASSLGLAARSDTQYF
cdr3_nt: TGTGCCAGCAGCCTTGGACTAGCGGCCCGTTCAGATACGCAGTATTTT

j_call: TRBJ2-7
v_call: TRBV29-1
clone_size: .
d_call: .
cdr3_aa: CSVTGGDEQYF
cdr3_nt: TGCAGCGTCACAGGGGGGGACGAGCAGTACTTC

j_call: TRBJ2-1
v_call: TRBV5-8
clone_size: .
d_call: .
cdr3_aa: CASSLGSVGVGEQFF
cdr3_nt: TGTGCCAGCAGCTTGGGTTCTGTGGGAGTCGGAGAGCAGTTCTTC

j_call: TRBJ2-3
v_call: TRBV5-1
clone_size: .
d_call: TRBD2
cdr3_aa: CASSLLLAGDPDTQYF
cdr3_nt: TGCGCCAGCAGCTTATTACTAGCGGGGGACCCAGATACGCAGTATTTT

j_call: TRBJ2-7
v_call: TRBV11-2
clone_size: .
d_call: TRBD2
cdr3_aa: CASSFTSGSFDEQYF
cdr3_nt: TGTGCCAGCAGTTTTACTAGCGGGAGTTTCGACGAGCAGTACTTC

j_call: TRBJ2-2
v_call: TRBV3-1/TRBV3-2
clone_size: .
d_call: TRBD1
cdr3_aa: CASSAYRGNTGELFF
cdr3_nt: TGTGCCAGCAGCGCGTACAGGGGGAACACCGGGGAGCTGTTTTTT

j_call: TRBJ1-3
v_call: TRBV28
clone_size: .
d_call: TRBD1
cdr3_aa: CASSLASGGVRGNTIYF
cdr3_nt: TGTGCCAGCAGTTTGGCTTCAGGGGGCGTCAGGGGAAACACCATATATTTT

j_call: TRBJ2-7
v_call: TRBV7-9
clone_size: once
d_call: TRBD2
cdr3_aa: CASSVTSGSYEQYF
cdr3_nt: TGTGCCAGCAGCGTCACTAGCGGCTCCTACGAGCAGTACTTC

j_call: TRBJ1-2
v_call: TRBV29-1
clone_size: .
d_call: .
cdr3_aa: CSVDGRGYGYTF
cdr3_nt: TGCAGCGTTGATGGCAGGGGCTATGGCTACACCTTC

j_call: TRBJ2-7
v_call: TRBV28
clone_size: .
d_call: TRBD1
cdr3_aa: CASTPRGTAGNEQYF
cdr3_nt: TGTGCCAGCACTCCTAGAGGGACAGCCGGCAACGAGCAGTACTTC

j_call: TRBJ2-2
v_call: TRBV5-4
clone_size: once
d_call: .
cdr3_aa: CASSLDMNTGELFF
cdr3_nt: TGTGCCAGCAGCTTGGACATGAACACCGGGGAGCTGTTTTTT

j_call: TRBJ1-2
v_call: TRBV11-2
clone_size: .
d_call: TRBD1
cdr3_aa: CASSPNRGPNYGYTF
cdr3_nt: TGTGCCAGCAGCCCCAACAGGGGGCCTAACTATGGCTACACCTTC

j_call: TRBJ1-5
v_call: TRBV7-2
clone_size: .
d_call: .
cdr3_aa: CASSFGQHNQPQHF
cdr3_nt: TGTGCCAGCAGCTTTGGACAGCACAATCAGCCCCAGCATTTT

j_call: TRBJ2-5
v_call: TRBV4-3
clone_size: .
d_call: .
cdr3_aa: CASSRGTTALETQYF
cdr3_nt: TGCGCCAGCAGCAGGGGGACTACCGCGTTGGAGACCCAGTACTTC

j_call: TRBJ1-1
v_call: TRBV2
clone_size: .
d_call: .
cdr3_aa: CASSGDYKNTEAFF
cdr3_nt: TGTGCCAGCAGTGGGGACTACAAGAACACTGAAGCTTTCTTT

j_call: TRBJ1-1
v_call: TRBV25-1
clone_size: .
d_call: TRBD1
cdr3_aa: CASRTMTGLNTEAFF
cdr3_nt: TGTGCCAGCAGGACCATGACAGGGTTGAACACTGAAGCTTTCTTT

j_call: TRBJ2-7
v_call: TRBV7-9
clone_size: .
d_call: TRBD2
cdr3_aa: CASLLDGTSGEQYF
cdr3_nt: TGTGCCAGCTTACTTGACGGGACTAGCGGCGAGCAGTACTTC

j_call: TRBJ1-3
v_call: TRBV7-9
clone_size: .
d_call: TRBD1
cdr3_aa: CASSRDRAGGNTIYF
cdr3_nt: TGTGCCAGCAGCCGTGACAGGGCTGGTGGAAACACCATATATTTT

j_call: TRBJ2-2
v_call: TRBV24-1
clone_size: .
d_call: .
cdr3_aa: CATSWAGTVSTGELFF
cdr3_nt: TGTGCCACCAGTTGGGCAGGAACGGTATCCACCGGGGAGCTGTTTTTT

j_call: TRBJ1-5
v_call: TRBV10-3
clone_size: once
d_call: .
cdr3_aa: CAISEGVNQPQHF
cdr3_nt: TGTGCCATCAGTGAAGGGGTGAATCAGCCCCAGCATTTT

j_call: TRBJ1-6
v_call: TRBV7-9
clone_size: .
d_call: .
cdr3_aa: CASSSGTSWNSPLHF
cdr3_nt: TGTGCCAGCAGCTCCGGGACTTCTTGGAATTCACCCCTCCACTTT

j_call: TRBJ2-4
v_call: TRBV7-6
clone_size: once
d_call: .
cdr3_aa: CASSSWTVQYF
cdr3_nt: TGTGCCAGCAGCTCGTGGACAGTTCAGTACTTC

j_call: TRBJ1-3
v_call: TRBV10-3
clone_size: .
d_call: TRBD1
cdr3_aa: CAISQTGGGNTIYF
cdr3_nt: TGTGCCATCAGTCAGACAGGGGGCGGAAACACCATATATTTT

j_call: TRBJ2-3
v_call: TRBV27
clone_size: .
d_call: TRBD1
cdr3_aa: CASSPRDRVTDTQYF
cdr3_nt: TGTGCCAGCAGTCCCCGGGACAGAGTGACAGATACGCAGTATTTT

j_call: TRBJ2-3
v_call: TRBV6-6
clone_size: .
d_call: TRBD2
cdr3_aa: CASSSGRGGTDTQYF
cdr3_nt: TGTGCCAGCAGTTCCGGGAGGGGTGGTACAGATACGCAGTATTTT

j_call: TRBJ1-3
v_call: TRBV7-9
clone_size: .
d_call: .
cdr3_aa: CASSVNQGNTIYF
cdr3_nt: TGTGCCAGCAGCGTGAATCAGGGGAACACCATATATTTT

j_call: TRBJ1-2
v_call: TRBV19
clone_size: .
d_call: .
cdr3_aa: CASNSGSGYTF
cdr3_nt: TGTGCCAGTAATTCAGGCAGTGGCTACACCTTC

j_call: TRBJ1-2
v_call: TRBV2
clone_size: .
d_call: TRBD1
cdr3_aa: CASLTTGGELTDGYTF
cdr3_nt: TGTGCCAGCCTTACGACAGGGGGCGAATTAACGGATGGCTACACCTTC

j_call: TRBJ2-7
v_call: TRBV28
clone_size: .
d_call: .
cdr3_aa: CASSIGLPGSYEQYF
cdr3_nt: TGTGCCAGCTCCATCGGACTTCCGGGCTCCTACGAGCAGTACTTC

j_call: TRBJ1-2
v_call: TRBV3-1/TRBV3-2
clone_size: .
d_call: .
cdr3_aa: CASSRSDYGYTF
cdr3_nt: TGTGCCAGCAGCCGCTCGGACTATGGCTACACCTTC

j_call: TRBJ2-7
v_call: TRBV6-2/TRBV6-3
clone_size: .
d_call: TRBD1
cdr3_aa: CASSYSNRGPEQYF
cdr3_nt: TGTGCCAGCAGTTACTCGAACAGGGGGCCCGAGCAGTACTTC

j_call: TRBJ2-7
v_call: TRBV6-2/TRBV6-3
clone_size: once
d_call: .
cdr3_aa: CASSLQGGVHEQYF
cdr3_nt: TGTGCCAGCAGTCTGCAGGGGGGAGTTCACGAGCAGTACTTC

j_call: TRBJ1-1
v_call: TRBV9
clone_size: .
d_call: .
cdr3_aa: CASSVGAVSEAFF
cdr3_nt: TGTGCCAGCAGCGTAGGGGCAGTCTCTGAAGCTTTCTTT

j_call: TRBJ2-1
v_call: TRBV5-4
clone_size: .
d_call: TRBD2
cdr3_aa: CASSPGDSGTYNEQFF
cdr3_nt: TGTGCCAGCAGCCCGGGGGATAGCGGGACGTACAATGAGCAGTTCTTC

j_call: TRBJ2-7
v_call: TRBV7-2
clone_size: .
d_call: .
cdr3_aa: CASSFGPSSYEQYF
cdr3_nt: TGTGCCAGCAGCTTCGGGCCTAGCAGCTACGAGCAGTACTTC

j_call: TRBJ2-7
v_call: TRBV7-2
clone_size: .
d_call: TRBD1
cdr3_aa: CASSLAEGQGHEQYF
cdr3_nt: TGTGCCAGCAGCTTAGCGGAGGGACAGGGTCACGAGCAGTACTTC

j_call: TRBJ1-5
v_call: TRBV19
clone_size: few
d_call: .
cdr3_aa: CASTMGGYGNQPQHF
cdr3_nt: TGTGCCAGTACCATGGGGGGGTATGGCAATCAGCCCCAGCATTTT

j_call: TRBJ2-2
v_call: TRBV7-2
clone_size: .
d_call: TRBD2
cdr3_aa: CASSLRTGGNTGELFF
cdr3_nt: TGTGCCAGCAGCTTAAGGACGGGGGGGAACACCGGGGAGCTGTTTTTT

j_call: TRBJ2-1
v_call: TRBV2
clone_size: .
d_call: TRBD2
cdr3_aa: CASTTRGTKSYNEQFF
cdr3_nt: TGTGCCAGTACCACTAGAGGGACTAAGTCCTACAATGAGCAGTTCTTC

j_call: TRBJ1-2
v_call: TRBV6-1
clone_size: .
d_call: .
cdr3_aa: CASSERQQAYGYTF
cdr3_nt: TGTGCCAGCAGTGAAAGGCAACAGGCCTATGGCTACACCTTC

j_call: TRBJ2-7
v_call: TRBV5-1
clone_size: few
d_call: TRBD1
cdr3_aa: CASSSQGVSLYEQYF
cdr3_nt: TGCGCCAGCAGCTCGCAGGGGGTGAGCCTCTACGAGCAGTACTTC

j_call: TRBJ1-1
v_call: TRBV5-1
clone_size: .
d_call: TRBD1
cdr3_aa: CASRGGSQGTRPEAFF
cdr3_nt: TGCGCCAGCAGAGGGGGGTCACAGGGGACTAGACCTGAAGCTTTCTTT

j_call: TRBJ2-1
v_call: TRBV7-9
clone_size: few
d_call: TRBD1
cdr3_aa: CASSPTRDRANEQFF
cdr3_nt: TGTGCCAGCAGCCCCACCCGGGACAGGGCCAATGAGCAGTTCTTC